This TCR beta chain originates from a study of shared clonotypes between healthy human individuals. Study as a whole: Two women and a few men aged 18 to 49 served as donors.

Approximately 27,000 T cell genomes, or about 270 ng DNA, went into replicate PCRs of unsorted PBMC. Assay: immunoSEQ multiplex PCR; the TCRdb copy retains only in-frame clones and omits some. The sample has some 480,000 clones, roughly 78% seen once. The germline V gene has CDR1 SGHDT and CDR2 YYEEEE. The CDR3 is 16 amino acids. J gave up 1 base and V 3 bases, and 6 bases lay outside the gene matches. The sample taken for sequencing was PBMCs. The chain is built from TRBV5-6 and TRBJ1-5; 8 nucleotides line up with TRBD1. The sequence was obtained from a woman aged 40 to 55 in good health. Some clones in this sample may be carry-over from other donors' samples. This CDR3 reads CASSSRQGASNQPQHF. CDR3 nucleotide sequence: TGTGCCAGCAGCTCGAGGCAGGGGGCCAGCAATCAGCCCCAGCATTTT.